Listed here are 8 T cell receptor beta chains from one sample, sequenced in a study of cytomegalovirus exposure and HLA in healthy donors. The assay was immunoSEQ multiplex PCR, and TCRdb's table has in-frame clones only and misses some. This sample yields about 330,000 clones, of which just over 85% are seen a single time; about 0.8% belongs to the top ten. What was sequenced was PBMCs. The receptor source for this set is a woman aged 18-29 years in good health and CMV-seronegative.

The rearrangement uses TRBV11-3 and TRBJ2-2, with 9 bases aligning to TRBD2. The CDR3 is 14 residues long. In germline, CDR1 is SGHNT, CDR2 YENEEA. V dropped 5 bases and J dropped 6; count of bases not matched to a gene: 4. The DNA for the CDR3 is TGTGCCAGCAGCCGAGAGCGGGGGGCCGGGGAGCTGTTTTTT. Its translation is CASSRERGAGELFF.

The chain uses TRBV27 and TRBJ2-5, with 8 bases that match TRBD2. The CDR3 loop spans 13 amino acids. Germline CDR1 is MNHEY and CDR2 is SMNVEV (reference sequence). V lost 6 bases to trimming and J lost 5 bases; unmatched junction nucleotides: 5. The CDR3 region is CASSQREWETQYF. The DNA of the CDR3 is TGTGCCAGCAGCCAGCGGGAGTGGGAGACCCAGTACTTC.

The CDR3 here is CASNGRAGEQFF. In DNA, the CDR3 is TGTGCCAGCAACGGGAGGGCCGGTGAGCAGTTCTTC. The chain joins TRBV2 to TRBJ2-1; 8 bases fit TRBD2. This CDR3 is built from 12 residues. V lost 7 bases and J lost 9; bases outside the gene matches: 5. Germline loops: CDR1 SNHLY, CDR2 FYNNEI.

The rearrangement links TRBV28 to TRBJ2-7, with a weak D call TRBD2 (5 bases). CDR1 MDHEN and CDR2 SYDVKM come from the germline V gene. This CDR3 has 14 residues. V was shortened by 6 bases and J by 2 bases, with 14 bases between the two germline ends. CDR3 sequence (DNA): TGTGCCAGCAGACCAAACGGGAAAACCTACGAGCAGTACTTC. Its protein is CASRPNGKTYEQYF.

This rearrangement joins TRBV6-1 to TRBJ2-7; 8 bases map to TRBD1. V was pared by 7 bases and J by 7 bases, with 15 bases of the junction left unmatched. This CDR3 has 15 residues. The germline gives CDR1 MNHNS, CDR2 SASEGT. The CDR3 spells CASTSTGTGAREQYF. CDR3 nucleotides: TGTGCCAGCACCTCCACCGGGACAGGCGCTCGGGAGCAGTACTTC.

The CDR3 reads CASRRSFRPPSTDTQYF. The DNA for the CDR3 is TGTGCCAGCAGGAGGAGTTTTCGTCCCCCTAGCACAGATACGCAGTATTTT. V usage is TRBV25-1 and J usage is TRBJ2-3; D is unclear. V lost 6 bases to trimming and J lost 0 bases, with 19 bases between them. The CDR3 has 17 amino acids. CDR1 MGHDK and CDR2 SYGVNS come from the germline V gene.

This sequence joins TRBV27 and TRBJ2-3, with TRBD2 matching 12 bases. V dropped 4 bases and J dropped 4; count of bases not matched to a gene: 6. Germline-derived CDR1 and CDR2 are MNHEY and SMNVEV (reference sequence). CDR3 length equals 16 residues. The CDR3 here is CASSSILAGGPDTQYF. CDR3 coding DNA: TGTGCCAGCAGTTCCATACTAGCGGGAGGCCCAGATACGCAGTATTTT.

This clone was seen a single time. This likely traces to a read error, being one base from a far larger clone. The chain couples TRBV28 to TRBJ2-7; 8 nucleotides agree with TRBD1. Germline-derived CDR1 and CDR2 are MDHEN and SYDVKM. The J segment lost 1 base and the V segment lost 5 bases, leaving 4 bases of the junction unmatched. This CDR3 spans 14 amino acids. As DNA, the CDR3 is TGTGCCAGCAGTCCGGGACAGGCTTCCTACGAGCAGTACTTC. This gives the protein CASSPGQASYEQYF.